The clone carrying this T cell receptor beta chain occurred many times. Its matching antigen is unknown. The germline CDR1 and CDR2 sequences are SQVTM and ANQGSEA. The ends lost 7 bases at V and 5 bases at J; junction bases unmatched: 13. CDR3 length: 14 residues. Time point reported: pre-sensitization, week 0. Stated treatment: therapeutic diphenylcyclopropenone sensitization with weekly scalp DPC. The record originates from a study of human T cells and chemical hapten exposure. Study summary: Small differences in pooled library volume mainly drove the variation in TCR yields per sample.

The study, taken as a whole, reports: Healthy individuals' immune responses may differ from those of donors, who had alopecia. DPC sensitization left the count of TCRs above 1 in 1000 unchanged. Expanded TCRs grouped into significantly more large CDR3 similarity clusters than controls produced.

Each CDR3 protein is one row after TCRdb ran MiXCR on the RACE reads. The top ten hold under 2.5% of the sample, which has approximately 260,000 distinct CDR3 sequences, about 8.6% seen once. The receptor's source is a woman in her thirties or forties with alopecia areata. Some clones in this sample may be carry-over from other donors' samples. Here the sequenced sample was whole blood, taken in connection with sensitization to the hapten diphenylcyclopropenone (DPC). V is TRBV29-1 and J is TRBJ1-2; 7 positions agree with TRBD1. For the CDR3, the DNA is TGCAGCGCCGGATGGGGGAGGGGGCGATATGGCTACACCTTC. This sequence encodes CSAGWGRGRYGYTF.